Reported below is one T cell receptor (beta chain). The protocol was immunoSEQ multiplex PCR, while the TCRdb copy is restricted to in-frame clones and leaves out a portion. The sample holds roughly 100,000 clones; approximately 81% are singletons and the top ten take 17%. This CDR3 spans 20 amino acids. The trim removed 3 bases at V and 1 base at J, leaving 16 bases unmatched. Germline values: CDR1 MDHEN, CDR2 SYDVKM. The entry originates in a study of T cell responses to AZD1222 COVID-19 vaccine. This receptor was obtained from an adult in good health. The sample here was peripheral blood, taken on day 0 of AZD1222 vaccination. The chain uses TRBV28 and TRBJ2-5; 11 nucleotides align to TRBD2. DNA for the CDR3: TGTGCCAGCAGTTTGGCGGTAGCGGGGGGGCGGACCCCCTCCCAAGAGACCCAGTACTTC. Residues: CASSLAVAGGRTPSQETQYF.